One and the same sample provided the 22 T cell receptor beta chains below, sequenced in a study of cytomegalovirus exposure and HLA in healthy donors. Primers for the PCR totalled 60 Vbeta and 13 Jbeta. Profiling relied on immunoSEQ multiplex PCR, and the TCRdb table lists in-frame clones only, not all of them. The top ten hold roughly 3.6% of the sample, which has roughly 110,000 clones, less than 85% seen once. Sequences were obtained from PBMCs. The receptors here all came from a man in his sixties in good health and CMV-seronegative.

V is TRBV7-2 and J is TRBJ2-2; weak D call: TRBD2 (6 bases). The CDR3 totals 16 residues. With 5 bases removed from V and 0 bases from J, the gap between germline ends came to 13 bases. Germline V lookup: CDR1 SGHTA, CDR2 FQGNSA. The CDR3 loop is CASSPGRRSNTGELFF. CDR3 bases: TGTGCCAGCAGCCCCGGGAGAAGATCGAACACCGGGGAGCTGTTTTTT.

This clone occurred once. In DNA, the CDR3 is TGTGCCAGCAGTGAATGGGGGGATGAGCAGTTCTTC. Protein: CASSEWGDEQFF. V usage is TRBV6-1 and J usage is TRBJ2-1; D perhaps matches TRBD2 (6 bases). CDR1 MNHNS and CDR2 SASEGT come from the germline V gene. There are 12 residues in the CDR3. V lost 2 bases, J lost 8 bases, and 7 bases lay in between.

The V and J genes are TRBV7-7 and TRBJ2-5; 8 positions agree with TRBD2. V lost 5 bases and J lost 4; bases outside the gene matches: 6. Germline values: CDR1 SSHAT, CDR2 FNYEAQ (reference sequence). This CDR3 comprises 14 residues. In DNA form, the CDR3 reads TGTGCCAGCAGCCCGGGGGGGTTGGCAGAGACCCAGTACTTC. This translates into CASSPGGLAETQYF.

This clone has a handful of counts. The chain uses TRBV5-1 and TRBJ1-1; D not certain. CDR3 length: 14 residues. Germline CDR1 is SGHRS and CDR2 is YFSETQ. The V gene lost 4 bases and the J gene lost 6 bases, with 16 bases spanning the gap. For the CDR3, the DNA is TGCGCCAGCAGCCCCAGGCCAGGTGGCCCTGAAGCTTTCTTT. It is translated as CASSPRPGGPEAFF. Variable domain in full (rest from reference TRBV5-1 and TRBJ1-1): KAGVTQTPRYLIKTRGQQVTLSCSPISGHRSVSWYQQTPGQGLQFLFEYFSETQRNKGNFPGRFSGRQFSNSRSEMNVSTLELGDSALYLCASSPRPGGPEAFFGQGTRLTVV.

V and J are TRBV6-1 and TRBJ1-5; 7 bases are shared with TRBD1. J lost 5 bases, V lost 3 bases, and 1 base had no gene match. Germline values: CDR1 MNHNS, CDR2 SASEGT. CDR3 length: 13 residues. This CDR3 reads CASSDRGDQPQHF. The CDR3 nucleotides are TGTGCCAGCAGTGACAGGGGGGATCAGCCCCAGCATTTT.

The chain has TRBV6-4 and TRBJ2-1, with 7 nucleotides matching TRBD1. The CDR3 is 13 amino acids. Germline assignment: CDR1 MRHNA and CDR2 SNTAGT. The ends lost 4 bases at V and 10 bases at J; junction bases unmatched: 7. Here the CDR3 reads CASSADRVGEQFF. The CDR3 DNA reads TGTGCCAGCAGTGCTGACAGGGTAGGAGAGCAGTTCTTC.

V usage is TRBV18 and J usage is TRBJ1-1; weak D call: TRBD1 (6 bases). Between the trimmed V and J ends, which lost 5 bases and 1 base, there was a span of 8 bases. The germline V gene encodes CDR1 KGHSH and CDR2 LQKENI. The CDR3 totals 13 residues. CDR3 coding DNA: TGTGCCAGCTCATCGGACAGGAACACTGAAGCTTTCTTT. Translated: CASSSDRNTEAFF.

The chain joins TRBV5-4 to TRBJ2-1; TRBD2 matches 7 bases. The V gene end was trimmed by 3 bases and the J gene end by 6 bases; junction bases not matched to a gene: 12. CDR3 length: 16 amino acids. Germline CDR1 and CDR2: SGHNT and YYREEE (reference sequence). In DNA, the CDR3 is TGTGCCAGCAGCTGGGGGGGGGTGCAGGGAAGCAATGAGCAGTTCTTC. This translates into CASSWGGVQGSNEQFF.

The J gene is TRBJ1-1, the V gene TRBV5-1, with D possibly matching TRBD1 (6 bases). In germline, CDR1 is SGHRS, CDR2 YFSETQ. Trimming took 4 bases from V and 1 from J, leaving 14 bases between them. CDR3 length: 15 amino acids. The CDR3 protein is CASSRSGVGNTEAFF. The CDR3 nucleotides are TGCGCCAGCAGCCGATCAGGGGTCGGGAACACTGAAGCTTTCTTT.

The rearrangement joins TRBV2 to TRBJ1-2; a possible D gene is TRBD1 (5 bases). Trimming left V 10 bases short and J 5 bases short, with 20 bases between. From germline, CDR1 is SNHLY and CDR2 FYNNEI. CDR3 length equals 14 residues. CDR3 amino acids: CATPDIGGGYGYTF. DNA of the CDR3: TGTGCCACCCCGGACATCGGGGGGGGATATGGCTACACCTTC.

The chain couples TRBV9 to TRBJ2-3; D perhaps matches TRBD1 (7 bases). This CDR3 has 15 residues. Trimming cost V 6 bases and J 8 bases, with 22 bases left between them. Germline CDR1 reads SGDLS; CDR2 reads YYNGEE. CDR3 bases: TGTGCCAGCAATAAGGGGGCGGGACTGGGGATTACGCAGTATTTT. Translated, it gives CASNKGAGLGITQYF. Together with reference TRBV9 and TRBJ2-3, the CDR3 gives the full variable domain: DSGVTQTPKHLITATGQRVTLRCSPRSGDLSVYWYQQSLDQGLQFLIQYYNGEERAKGNILERFSAQQFPDLHSELNLSSLELGDSALYFCASNKGAGLGITQYFGPGTRLTVL.

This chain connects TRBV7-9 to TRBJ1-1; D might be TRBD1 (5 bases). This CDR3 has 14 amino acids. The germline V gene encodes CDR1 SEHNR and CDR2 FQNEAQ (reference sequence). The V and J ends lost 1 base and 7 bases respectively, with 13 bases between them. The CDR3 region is CASSLDAGDDEAFF. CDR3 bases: TGTGCCAGCAGCTTAGATGCGGGGGATGATGAAGCTTTCTTT. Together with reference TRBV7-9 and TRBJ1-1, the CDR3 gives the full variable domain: DTGVSQNPRHKITKRGQNVTFRCDPISEHNRLYWYRQTLGQGPEFLTYFQNEAQLEKSRLLSDRFSAERPKGSFSTLEIQRTEQGDSAMYLCASSLDAGDDEAFFGQGTRLTVV.

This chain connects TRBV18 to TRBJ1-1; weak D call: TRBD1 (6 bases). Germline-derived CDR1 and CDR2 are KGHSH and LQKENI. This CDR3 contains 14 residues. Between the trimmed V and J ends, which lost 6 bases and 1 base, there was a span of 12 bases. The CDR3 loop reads CASSADRSNTEAFF. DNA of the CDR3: TGTGCCAGCTCGGCCGACAGGTCGAACACTGAAGCTTTCTTT.

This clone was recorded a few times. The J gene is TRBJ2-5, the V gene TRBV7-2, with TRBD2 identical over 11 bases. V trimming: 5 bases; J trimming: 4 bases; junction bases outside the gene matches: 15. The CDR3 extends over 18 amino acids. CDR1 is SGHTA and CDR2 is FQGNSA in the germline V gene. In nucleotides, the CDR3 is TGTGCCAGCAGCGGGGATGAGATTGGGACTAGCGGATTAGAGACCCAGTACTTC. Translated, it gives CASSGDEIGTSGLETQYF.

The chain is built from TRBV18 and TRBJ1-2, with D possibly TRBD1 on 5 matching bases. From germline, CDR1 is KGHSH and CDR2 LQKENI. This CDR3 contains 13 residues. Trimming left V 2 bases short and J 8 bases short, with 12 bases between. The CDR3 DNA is TGTGCCAGCTCACCAAGGGCAGGGTGGGGCTACACCTTC. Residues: CASSPRAGWGYTF. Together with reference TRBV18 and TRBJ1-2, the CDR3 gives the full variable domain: NAGVMQNPRHLVRRRGQEARLRCSPMKGHSHVYWYRQLPEEGLKFMVYLQKENIIDESGMPKERFSAEFPKEGPSILRIQQVVRGDSAAYFCASSPRAGWGYTFGSGTRLTVV.

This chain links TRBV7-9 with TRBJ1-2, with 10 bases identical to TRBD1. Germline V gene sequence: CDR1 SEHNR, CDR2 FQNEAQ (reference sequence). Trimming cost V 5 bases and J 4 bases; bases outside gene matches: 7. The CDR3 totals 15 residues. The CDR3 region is CASSRDRGETYGYTF. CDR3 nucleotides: TGTGCCAGCAGCAGGGACAGGGGAGAAACCTATGGCTACACCTTC.

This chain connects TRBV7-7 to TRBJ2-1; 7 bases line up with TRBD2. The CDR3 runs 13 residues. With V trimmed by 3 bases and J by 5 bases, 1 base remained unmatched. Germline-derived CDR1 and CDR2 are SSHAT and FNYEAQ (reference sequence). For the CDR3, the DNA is TGTGCCAGCAGCTTTGGACTAGACAATGAGCAGTTCTTC. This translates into CASSFGLDNEQFF.

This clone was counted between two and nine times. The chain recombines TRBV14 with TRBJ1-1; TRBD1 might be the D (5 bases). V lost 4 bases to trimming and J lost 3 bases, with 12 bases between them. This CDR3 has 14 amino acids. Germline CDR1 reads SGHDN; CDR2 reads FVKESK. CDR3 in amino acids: CASSPRGGDTEAFF. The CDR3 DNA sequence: TGTGCCAGCAGCCCCCGTGGGGGGGACACTGAAGCTTTCTTT. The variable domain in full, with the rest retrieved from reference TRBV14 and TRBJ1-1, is EAGVTQFPSHSVIEKGQTVTLRCDPISGHDNLYWYRRVMGKEIKFLLHFVKESKQDESGMPNNRFLAERTGGTYSTLKVQPAELEDSGVYFCASSPRGGDTEAFFGQGTRLTVV.

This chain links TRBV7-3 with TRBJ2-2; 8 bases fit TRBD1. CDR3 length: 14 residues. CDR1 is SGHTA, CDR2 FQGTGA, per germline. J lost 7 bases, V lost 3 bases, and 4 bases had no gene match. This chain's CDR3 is CASSLQGAIGELFF. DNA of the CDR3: TGTGCCAGCAGCTTGCAGGGGGCGATCGGGGAGCTGTTTTTT. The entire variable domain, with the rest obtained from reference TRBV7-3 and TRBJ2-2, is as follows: GAGVSQTPSNKVTEKGKYVELRCDPISGHTALYWYRQSLGQGPEFLIYFQGTGAADDSGLPNDRFFAVRPEGSVSTLKIQRTERGDSAVYLCASSLQGAIGELFFGEGSRLTVL.

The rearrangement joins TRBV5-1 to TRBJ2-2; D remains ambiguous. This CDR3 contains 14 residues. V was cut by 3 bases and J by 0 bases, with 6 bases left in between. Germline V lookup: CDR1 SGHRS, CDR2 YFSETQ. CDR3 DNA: TGCGCCAGCAGCTCGAGGTCGAACACCGGGGAGCTGTTTTTT. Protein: CASSSRSNTGELFF.

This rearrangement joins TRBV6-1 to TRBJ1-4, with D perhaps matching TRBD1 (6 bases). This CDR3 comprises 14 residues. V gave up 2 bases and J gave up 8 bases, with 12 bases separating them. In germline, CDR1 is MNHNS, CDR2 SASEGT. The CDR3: CASSEYRVSEKLFF. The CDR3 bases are TGTGCCAGCAGTGAATACAGGGTCAGCGAAAAACTGTTTTTT.

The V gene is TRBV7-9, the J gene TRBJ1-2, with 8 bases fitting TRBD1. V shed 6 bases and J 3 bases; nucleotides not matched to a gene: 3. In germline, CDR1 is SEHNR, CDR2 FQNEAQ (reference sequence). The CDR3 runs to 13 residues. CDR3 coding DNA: TGTGCCAGCAGTCGACAGGGGTACTATGGCTACACCTTC. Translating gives CASSRQGYYGYTF.